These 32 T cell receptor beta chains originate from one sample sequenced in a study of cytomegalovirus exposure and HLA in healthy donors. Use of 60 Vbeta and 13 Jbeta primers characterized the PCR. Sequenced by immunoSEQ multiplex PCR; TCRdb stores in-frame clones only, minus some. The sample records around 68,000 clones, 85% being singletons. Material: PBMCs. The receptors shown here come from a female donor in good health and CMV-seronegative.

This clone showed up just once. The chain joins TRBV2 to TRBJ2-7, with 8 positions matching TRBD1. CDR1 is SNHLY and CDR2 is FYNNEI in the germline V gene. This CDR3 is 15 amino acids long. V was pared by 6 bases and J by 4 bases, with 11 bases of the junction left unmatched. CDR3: CASRMETGVVYEQYF. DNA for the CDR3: TGTGCCAGCAGGATGGAGACAGGGGTTGTATACGAGCAGTACTTC.

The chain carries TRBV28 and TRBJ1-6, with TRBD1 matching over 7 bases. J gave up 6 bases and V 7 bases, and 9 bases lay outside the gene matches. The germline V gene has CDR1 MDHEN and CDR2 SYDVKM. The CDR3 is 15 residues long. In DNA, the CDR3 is TGTGCCAGCAACCGCTCCGGGACAGCTAATTCACCCCTCCACTTT. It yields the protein CASNRSGTANSPLHF.

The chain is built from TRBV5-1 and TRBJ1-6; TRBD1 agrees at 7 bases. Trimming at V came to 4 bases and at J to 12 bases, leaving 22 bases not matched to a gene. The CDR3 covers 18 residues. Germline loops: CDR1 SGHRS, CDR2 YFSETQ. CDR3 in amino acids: CASSLTPSDRPLKGPLHF. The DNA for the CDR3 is TGCGCCAGCAGCCTAACACCGTCGGACAGGCCTCTGAAGGGACCCCTCCACTTT.

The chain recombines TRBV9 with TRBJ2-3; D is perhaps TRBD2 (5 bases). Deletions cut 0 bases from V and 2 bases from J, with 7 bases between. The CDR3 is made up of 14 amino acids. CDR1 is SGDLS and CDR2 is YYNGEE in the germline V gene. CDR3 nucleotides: TGTGCCAGCAGCGTAGAGAGGGACACAGATACGCAGTATTTT. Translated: CASSVERDTDTQYF.

This CDR3 reads CASSSLGLAGVGTGELFF. The CDR3 region has the DNA TGTGCCAGCAGCTCCCTCGGACTAGCGGGAGTAGGGACCGGGGAGCTGTTTTTT. The chain combines TRBV7-2 with TRBJ2-2; 13 bases align to TRBD2. This CDR3 contains 18 residues. V lost 4 bases, J lost 5 bases, and 10 bases stayed unmatched. Per the germline V gene, CDR1 is SGHTA and CDR2 is FQGNSA.

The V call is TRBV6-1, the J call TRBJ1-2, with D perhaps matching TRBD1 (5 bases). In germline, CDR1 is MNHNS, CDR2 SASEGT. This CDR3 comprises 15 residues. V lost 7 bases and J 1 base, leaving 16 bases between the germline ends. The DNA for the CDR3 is TGTGCCAGCAACCCCGGGGGTGGCGGTAACTATGGCTACACCTTC. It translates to CASNPGGGGNYGYTF.

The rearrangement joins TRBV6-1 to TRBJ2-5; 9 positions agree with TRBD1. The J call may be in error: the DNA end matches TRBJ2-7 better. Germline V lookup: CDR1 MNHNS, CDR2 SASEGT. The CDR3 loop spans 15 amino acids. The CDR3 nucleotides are TGTGCCAGCAGTGAAGTGGACAGGGGCGCCAACGAGCAGTACTTC. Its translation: CASSEVDRGANEQYF.

DNA of the CDR3: TGTGCCAGCAGTCCAATTACCCACGGGACTATGAACACCGGGGAGCTGTTTTTT. Translated, it gives CASSPITHGTMNTGELFF. The chain combines TRBV28 with TRBJ2-2; 7 bases align to TRBD2. CDR1 and CDR2 (germline): MDHEN, SYDVKM. The CDR3 is 18 amino acids. The junction had 13 bases not matched to a gene; V was cut back by 5 bases and J by 1 base.

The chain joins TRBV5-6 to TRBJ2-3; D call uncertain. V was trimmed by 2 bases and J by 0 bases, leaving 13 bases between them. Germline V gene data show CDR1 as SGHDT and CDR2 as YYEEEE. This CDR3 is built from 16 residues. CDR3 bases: TGTGCCAGCAGCTTTATGGTCCCGGTTAGCACAGATACGCAGTATTTT. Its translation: CASSFMVPVSTDTQYF.

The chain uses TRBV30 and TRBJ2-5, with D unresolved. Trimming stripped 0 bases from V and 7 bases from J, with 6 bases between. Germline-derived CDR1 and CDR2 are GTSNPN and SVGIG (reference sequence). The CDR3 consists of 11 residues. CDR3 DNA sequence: TGTGCCTGGAGTGTCACCGGGACCCAGTACTTC. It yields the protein CAWSVTGTQYF.

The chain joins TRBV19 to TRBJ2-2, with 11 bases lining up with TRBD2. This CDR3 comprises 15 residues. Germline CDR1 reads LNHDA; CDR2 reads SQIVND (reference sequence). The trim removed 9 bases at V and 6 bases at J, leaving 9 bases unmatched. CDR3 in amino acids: CASAFSGGAAGELFF. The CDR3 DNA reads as TGTGCCAGCGCCTTTAGCGGGGGGGCCGCCGGGGAGCTGTTTTTT.

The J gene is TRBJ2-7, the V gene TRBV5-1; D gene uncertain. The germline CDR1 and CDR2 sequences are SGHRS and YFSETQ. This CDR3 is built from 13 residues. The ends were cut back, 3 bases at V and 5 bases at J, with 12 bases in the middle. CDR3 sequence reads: CASSSTGLDEQYF. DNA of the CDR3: TGCGCCAGCAGCTCGACTGGCCTGGACGAGCAGTACTTC.

The CDR3 DNA reads as TGTGCCAGCAGCCCCCGAGGGGAGCGGGGCTCCTACAATGAGCAGTTCTTC. Translation: CASSPRGERGSYNEQFF. The chain uses TRBV7-3 and TRBJ2-1, with TRBD2 matching over 7 bases. The V gene's germline CDR1 is SGHTA and CDR2 FQGTGA. This CDR3 is 17 amino acids long. Trimming took 5 bases from V and 0 from J; bases not matched to a gene: 10. Variable domain in full (rest from reference TRBV7-3 and TRBJ2-1): GAGVSQTPSNKVTEKGKYVELRCDPISGHTALYWYRQSLGQGPEFLIYFQGTGAADDSGLPNDRFFAVRPEGSVSTLKIQRTERGDSAVYLCASSPRGERGSYNEQFFGPGTRLTVL.

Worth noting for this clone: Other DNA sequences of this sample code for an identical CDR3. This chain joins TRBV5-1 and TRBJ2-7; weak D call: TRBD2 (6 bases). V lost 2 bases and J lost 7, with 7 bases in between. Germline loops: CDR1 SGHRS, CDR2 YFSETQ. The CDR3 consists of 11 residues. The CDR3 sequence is CASSFGGEQYF. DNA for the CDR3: TGCGCCAGCAGCTTTGGGGGGGAGCAGTACTTC.

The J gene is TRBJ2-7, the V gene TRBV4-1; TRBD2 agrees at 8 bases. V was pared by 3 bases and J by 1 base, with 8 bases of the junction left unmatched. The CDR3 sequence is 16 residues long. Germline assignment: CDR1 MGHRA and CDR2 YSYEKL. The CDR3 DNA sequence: TGCGCCAGCAGCCACGAAACTAGCGGAAAGTCCTACGAGCAGTACTTC. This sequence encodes CASSHETSGKSYEQYF.

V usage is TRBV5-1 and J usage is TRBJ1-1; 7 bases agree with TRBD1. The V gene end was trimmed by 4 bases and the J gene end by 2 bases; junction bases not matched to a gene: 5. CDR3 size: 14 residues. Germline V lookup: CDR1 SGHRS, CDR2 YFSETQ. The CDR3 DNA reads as TGCGCCAGCAGCGAGGGGGCAGCCAACACTGAAGCTTTCTTT. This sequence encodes CASSEGAANTEAFF.

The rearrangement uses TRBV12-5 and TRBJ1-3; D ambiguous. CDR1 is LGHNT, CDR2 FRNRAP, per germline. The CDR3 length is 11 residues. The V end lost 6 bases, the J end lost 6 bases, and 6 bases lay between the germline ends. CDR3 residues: CASGLPNTIYF. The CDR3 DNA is TGTGCTAGTGGACTCCCAAACACCATATATTTT.

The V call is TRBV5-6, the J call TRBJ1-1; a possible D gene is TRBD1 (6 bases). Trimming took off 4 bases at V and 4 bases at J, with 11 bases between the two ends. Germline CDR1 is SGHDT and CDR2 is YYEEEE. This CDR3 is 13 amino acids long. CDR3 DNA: TGTGCCAGCAGCATACAGGGCTTCACTGAAGCTTTCTTT. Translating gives CASSIQGFTEAFF. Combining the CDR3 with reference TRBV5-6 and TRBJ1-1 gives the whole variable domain DAGVTQSPTHLIKTRGQQVTLRCSPKSGHDTVSWYQQALGQGPQFIFQYYEEEERQRGNFPDRFSGHQFPNYSSELNVNALLLGDSALYLCASSIQGFTEAFFGQGTRLTVV.

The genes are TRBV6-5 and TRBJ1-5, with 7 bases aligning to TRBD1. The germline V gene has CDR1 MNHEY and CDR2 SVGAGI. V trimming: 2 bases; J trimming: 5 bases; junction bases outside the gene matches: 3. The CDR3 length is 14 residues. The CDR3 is CASSYSTGDQPQHF. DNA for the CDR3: TGTGCCAGCAGTTACAGTACAGGGGATCAGCCCCAGCATTTT.

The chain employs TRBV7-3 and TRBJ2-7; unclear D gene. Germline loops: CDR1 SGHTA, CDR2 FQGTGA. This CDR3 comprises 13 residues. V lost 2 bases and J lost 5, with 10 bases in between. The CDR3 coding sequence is TGTGCCAGCAGCTTAGATACTAAAAACGAGCAGTACTTC. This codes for CASSLDTKNEQYF.

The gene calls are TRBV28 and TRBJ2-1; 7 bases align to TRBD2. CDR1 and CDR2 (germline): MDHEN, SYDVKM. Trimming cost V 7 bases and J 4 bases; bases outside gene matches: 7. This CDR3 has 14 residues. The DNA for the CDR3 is TGTGCCAGCACGCGGCGGGGGATATACAATGAGCAGTTCTTC. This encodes CASTRRGIYNEQFF.

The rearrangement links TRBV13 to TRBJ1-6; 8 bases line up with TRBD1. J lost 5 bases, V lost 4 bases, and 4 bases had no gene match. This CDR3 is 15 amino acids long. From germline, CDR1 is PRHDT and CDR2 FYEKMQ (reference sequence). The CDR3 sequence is CASSSGQGHNSPLHF. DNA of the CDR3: TGTGCCAGCAGCTCTGGACAGGGCCATAATTCACCCCTCCACTTT.

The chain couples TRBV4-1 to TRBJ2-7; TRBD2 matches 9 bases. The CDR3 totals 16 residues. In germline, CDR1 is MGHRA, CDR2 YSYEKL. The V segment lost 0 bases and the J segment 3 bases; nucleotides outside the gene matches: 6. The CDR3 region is CASSQDRASGVYEQYF. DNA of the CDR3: TGCGCCAGCAGCCAAGATCGGGCTAGCGGGGTCTACGAGCAGTACTTC.

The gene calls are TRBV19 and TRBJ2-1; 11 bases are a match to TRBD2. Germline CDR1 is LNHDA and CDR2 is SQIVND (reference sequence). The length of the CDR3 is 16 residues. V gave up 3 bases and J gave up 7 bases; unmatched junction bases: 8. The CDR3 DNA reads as TGTGCCAGTAGTATCGTGGCTAGCGGGGGGCTGAATGAGCAGTTCTTC. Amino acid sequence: CASSIVASGGLNEQFF.

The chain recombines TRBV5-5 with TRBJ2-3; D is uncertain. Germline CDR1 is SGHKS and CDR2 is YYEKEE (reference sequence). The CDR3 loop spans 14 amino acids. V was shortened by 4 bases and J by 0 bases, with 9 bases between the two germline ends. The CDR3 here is CASSGLYSTDTQYF. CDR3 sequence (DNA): TGTGCCAGCAGCGGGCTGTACAGCACAGATACGCAGTATTTT.

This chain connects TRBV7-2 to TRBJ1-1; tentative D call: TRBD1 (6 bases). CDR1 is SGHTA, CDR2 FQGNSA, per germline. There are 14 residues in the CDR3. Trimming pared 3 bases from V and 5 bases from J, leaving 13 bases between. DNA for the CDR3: TGTGCCAGCAGCTTTTTGGGGGGGCCGACTGAAGCTTTCTTT. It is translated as CASSFLGGPTEAFF.

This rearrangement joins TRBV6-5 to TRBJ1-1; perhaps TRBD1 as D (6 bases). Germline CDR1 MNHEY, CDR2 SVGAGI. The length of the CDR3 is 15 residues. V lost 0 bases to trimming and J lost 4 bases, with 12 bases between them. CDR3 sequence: CASSYSLRGSTEAFF. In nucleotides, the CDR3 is TGTGCCAGCAGTTACTCCTTAAGGGGGAGCACTGAAGCTTTCTTT.

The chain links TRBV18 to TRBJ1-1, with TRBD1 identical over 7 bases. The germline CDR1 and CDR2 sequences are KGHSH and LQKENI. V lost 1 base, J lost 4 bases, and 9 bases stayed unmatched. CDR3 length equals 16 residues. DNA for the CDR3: TGTGCCAGCTCACCACAAAACAGGGGTAGGGGCACTGAAGCTTTCTTT. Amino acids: CASSPQNRGRGTEAFF. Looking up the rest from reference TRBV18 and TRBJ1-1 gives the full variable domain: NAGVMQNPRHLVRRRGQEARLRCSPMKGHSHVYWYRQLPEEGLKFMVYLQKENIIDESGMPKERFSAEFPKEGPSILRIQQVVRGDSAAYFCASSPQNRGRGTEAFFGQGTRLTVV.

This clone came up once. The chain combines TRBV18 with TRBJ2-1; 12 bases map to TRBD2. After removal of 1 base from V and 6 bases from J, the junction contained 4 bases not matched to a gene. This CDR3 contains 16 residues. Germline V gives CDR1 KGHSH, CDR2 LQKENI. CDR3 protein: CASSPRLAGGINEQFF. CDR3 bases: TGTGCCAGCTCACCACGGCTAGCGGGAGGGATCAATGAGCAGTTCTTC.

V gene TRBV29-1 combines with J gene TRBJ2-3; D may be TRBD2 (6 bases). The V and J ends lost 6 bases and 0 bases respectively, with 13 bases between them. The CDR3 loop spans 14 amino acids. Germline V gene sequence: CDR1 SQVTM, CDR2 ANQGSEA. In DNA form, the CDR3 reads TGCAGCGTCGCACCGGGACTTAGCACAGATACGCAGTATTTT. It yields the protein CSVAPGLSTDTQYF.

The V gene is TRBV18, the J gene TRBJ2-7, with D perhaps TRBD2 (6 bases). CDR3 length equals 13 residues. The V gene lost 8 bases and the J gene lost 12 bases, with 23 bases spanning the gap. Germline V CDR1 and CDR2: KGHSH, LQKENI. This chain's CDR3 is CASLGGSGKNLYF. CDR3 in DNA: TGTGCCAGCCTCGGGGGTAGCGGAAAAAACTTGTACTTC.

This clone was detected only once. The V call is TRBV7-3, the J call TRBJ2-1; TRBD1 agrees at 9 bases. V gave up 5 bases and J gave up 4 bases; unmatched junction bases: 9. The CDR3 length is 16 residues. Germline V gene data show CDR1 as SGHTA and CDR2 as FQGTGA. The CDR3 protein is CASSPDRGTPYNEQFF. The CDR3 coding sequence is TGTGCCAGCAGCCCGGACAGGGGAACTCCATACAATGAGCAGTTCTTC.